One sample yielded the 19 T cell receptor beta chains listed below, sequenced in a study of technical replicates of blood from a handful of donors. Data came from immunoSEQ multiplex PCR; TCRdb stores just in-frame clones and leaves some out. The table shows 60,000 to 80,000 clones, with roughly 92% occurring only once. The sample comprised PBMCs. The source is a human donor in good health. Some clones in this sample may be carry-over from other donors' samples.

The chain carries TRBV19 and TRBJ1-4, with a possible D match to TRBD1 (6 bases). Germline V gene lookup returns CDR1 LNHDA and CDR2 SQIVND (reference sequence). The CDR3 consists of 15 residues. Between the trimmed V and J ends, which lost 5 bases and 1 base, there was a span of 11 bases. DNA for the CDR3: TGTGCCAGTAGTTCCCCAGGGGAAACTAATGAAAAACTGTTTTTT. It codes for CASSSPGETNEKLFF.

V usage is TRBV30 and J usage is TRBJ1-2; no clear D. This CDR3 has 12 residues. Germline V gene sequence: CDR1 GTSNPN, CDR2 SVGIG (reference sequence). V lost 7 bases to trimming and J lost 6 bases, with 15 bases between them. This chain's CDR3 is CASNLGSHGYTF. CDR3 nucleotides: TGTGCCTCTAACTTGGGCTCTCATGGCTACACCTTC.

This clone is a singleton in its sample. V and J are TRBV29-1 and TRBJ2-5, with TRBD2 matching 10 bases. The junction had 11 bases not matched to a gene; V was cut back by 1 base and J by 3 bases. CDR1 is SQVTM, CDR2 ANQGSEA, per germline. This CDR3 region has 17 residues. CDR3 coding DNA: TGCAGCGTTGAAGTGGCTAGCGGGGGCAACCCCAAAGAGACCCAGTACTTC. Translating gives CSVEVASGGNPKETQYF.

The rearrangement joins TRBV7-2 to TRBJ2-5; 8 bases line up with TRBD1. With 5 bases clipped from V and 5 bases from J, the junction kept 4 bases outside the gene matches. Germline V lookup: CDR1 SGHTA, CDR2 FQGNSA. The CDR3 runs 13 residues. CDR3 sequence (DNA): TGTGCCAGCAGCCTCGACAGGGGTGAGACCCAGTACTTC. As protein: CASSLDRGETQYF.

Here the CDR3 DNA reads TGTGCCAGCAGCGCGACTAGCGGGACCCACAATGAGCAGTTCTTC. Its translation: CASSATSGTHNEQFF. The V call is TRBV7-7, the J call TRBJ2-1; 11 nucleotides align to TRBD2. J lost 5 bases, V lost 5 bases, and 5 bases had no gene match. The CDR3 consists of 15 residues. Germline CDR1 is SSHAT and CDR2 is FNYEAQ (reference sequence). The full variable domain, in which reference TRBV7-7 and TRBJ2-1 provide the parts outside the CDR3, is GAGVSQSPRYKVTKRGQDVTLRCDPISSHATLYWYQQALGQGPEFLTYFNYEAQPDKSGLPSDRFSAERPEGSISTLTIQRTEQRDSAMYRCASSATSGTHNEQFFGPGTRLTVL.

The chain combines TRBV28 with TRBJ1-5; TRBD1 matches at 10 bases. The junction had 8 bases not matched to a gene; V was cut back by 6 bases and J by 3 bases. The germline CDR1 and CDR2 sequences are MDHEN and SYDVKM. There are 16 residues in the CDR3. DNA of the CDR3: TGTGCCAGCAGCTCCACGGACAGGGGGAACAATCAGCCCCAGCATTTT. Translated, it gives CASSSTDRGNNQPQHF.

The CDR3 region has the DNA TGTGCCAGCAGCGTTCTGACAGGGCACAACACTGAAGCTTTCTTT. This codes for CASSVLTGHNTEAFF. This chain uses TRBV7-9 with TRBJ1-1, with 7 nucleotides matching TRBD1. The CDR3 is made up of 15 amino acids. Germline values: CDR1 SEHNR, CDR2 FQNEAQ (reference sequence). V shed 5 bases, J shed 2 bases, and the junction held 8 bases outside the gene matches.

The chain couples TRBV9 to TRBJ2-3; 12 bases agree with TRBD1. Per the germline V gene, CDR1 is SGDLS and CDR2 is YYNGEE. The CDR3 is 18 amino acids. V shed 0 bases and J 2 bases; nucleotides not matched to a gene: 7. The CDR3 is CASSVAFGGQGATDTQYF. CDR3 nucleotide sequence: TGTGCCAGCAGCGTAGCTTTTGGGGGACAGGGGGCCACAGATACGCAGTATTTT.

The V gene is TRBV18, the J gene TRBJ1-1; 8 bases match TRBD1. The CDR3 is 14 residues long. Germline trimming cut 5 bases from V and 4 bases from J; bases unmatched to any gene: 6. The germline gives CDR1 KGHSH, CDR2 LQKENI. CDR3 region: CASSSTGEGTEAFF. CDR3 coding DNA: TGTGCCAGCTCATCGACAGGGGAGGGCACTGAAGCTTTCTTT.

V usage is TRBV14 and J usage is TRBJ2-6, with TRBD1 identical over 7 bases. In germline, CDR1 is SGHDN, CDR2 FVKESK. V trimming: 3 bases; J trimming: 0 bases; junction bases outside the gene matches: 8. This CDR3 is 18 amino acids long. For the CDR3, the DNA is TGTGCCAGCAGCCACGGACAGGAAAGATACTCTGGGGCCAACGTCCTGACTTTC. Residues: CASSHGQERYSGANVLTF.

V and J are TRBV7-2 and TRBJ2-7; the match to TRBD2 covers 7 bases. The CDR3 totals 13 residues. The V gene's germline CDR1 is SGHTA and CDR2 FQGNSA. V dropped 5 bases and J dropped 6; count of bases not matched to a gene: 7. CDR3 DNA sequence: TGTGCCAGCAGCAGCGGGATGGATGGCGAGCAGTACTTC. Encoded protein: CASSSGMDGEQYF.

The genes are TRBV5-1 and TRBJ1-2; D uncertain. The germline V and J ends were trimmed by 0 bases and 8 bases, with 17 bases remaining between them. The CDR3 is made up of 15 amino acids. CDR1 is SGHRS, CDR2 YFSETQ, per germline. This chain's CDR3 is CASSLEEGRIEGYTF. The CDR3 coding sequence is TGCGCCAGCAGCTTGGAGGAGGGTAGGATCGAGGGCTACACCTTC.

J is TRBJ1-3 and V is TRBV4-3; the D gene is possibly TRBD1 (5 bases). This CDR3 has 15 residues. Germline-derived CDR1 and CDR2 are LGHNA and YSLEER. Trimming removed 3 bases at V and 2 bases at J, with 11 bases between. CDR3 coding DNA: TGCGCCAGCAGCCAGGAGCAGGGCCCTGGAAACACCATATATTTT. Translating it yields CASSQEQGPGNTIYF.

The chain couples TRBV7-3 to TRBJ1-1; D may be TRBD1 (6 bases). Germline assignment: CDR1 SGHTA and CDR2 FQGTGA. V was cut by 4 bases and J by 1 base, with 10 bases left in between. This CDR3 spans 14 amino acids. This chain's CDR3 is CASSSGHWNTEAFF. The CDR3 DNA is TGTGCCAGCAGCTCGGGACACTGGAACACTGAAGCTTTCTTT.

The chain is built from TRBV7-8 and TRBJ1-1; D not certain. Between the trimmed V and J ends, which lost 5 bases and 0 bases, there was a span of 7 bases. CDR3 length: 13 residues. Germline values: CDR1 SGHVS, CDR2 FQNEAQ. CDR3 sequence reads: CASSQQVNTEAFF. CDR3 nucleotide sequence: TGTGCCAGCAGCCAACAAGTGAACACTGAAGCTTTCTTT.

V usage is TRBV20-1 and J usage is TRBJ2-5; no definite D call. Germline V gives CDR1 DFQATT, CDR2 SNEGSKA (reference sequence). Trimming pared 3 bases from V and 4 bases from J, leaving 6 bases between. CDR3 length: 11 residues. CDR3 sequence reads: CSASVSETQYF. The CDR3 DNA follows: TGCAGTGCTAGCGTGTCAGAGACCCAGTACTTC.

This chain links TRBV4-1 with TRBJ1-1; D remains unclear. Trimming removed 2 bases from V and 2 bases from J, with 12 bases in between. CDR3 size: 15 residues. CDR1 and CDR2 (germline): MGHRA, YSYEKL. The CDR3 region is CASSQTRELNTEAFF. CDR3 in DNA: TGCGCCAGCAGCCAAACCCGGGAGCTTAACACTGAAGCTTTCTTT.

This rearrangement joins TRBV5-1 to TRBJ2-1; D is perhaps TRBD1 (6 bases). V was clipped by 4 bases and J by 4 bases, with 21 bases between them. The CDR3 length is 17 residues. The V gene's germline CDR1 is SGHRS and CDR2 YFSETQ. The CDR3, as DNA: TGCGCCAGCAGCCTGACCTCGGCGGCCCAGGGGTACAATGAGCAGTTCTTC. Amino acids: CASSLTSAAQGYNEQFF. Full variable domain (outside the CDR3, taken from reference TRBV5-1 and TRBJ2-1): KAGVTQTPRYLIKTRGQQVTLSCSPISGHRSVSWYQQTPGQGLQFLFEYFSETQRNKGNFPGRFSGRQFSNSRSEMNVSTLELGDSALYLCASSLTSAAQGYNEQFFGPGTRLTVL.

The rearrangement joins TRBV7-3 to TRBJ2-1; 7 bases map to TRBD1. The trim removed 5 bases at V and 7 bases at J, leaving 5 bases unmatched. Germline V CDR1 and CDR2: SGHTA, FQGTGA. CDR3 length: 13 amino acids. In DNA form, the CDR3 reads TGTGCCAGCAGCCCCCCGACAGGGAATGAGCAGTTCTTC. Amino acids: CASSPPTGNEQFF.